This T cell receptor beta chain was observed in a study of glioma-infiltrating T cells after dendritic cell vaccination. Study-level information: Patients had newly diagnosed or recurrent glioblastoma and received dendritic cell vaccines. Between the early 2000s and the early 2010s, patients got autologous tumor lysate-pulsed dendritic cell vaccines. Dendritic cell vaccine was injected intradermally three times, biweekly.

Using immunoSEQ multiplex PCR, the repertoire was profiled, and TCRdb retains in-frame clones only, with some absent. Among roughly 83,000 clones listed, 85% to 90% were seen once. None of the glioblastoma patients had an isocitrate dehydrogenase mutation. The receptor comes from a human donor with glioblastoma. The sequencing here drew on blood, taken before dendritic cell vaccination.

The CDR3 DNA sequence: TGCAGCGTTGAAGTCAGGACGAACACCGGGGAGCTGTTTTTT. This translates into CSVEVRTNTGELFF. The J gene is TRBJ2-2, the V gene TRBV29-1; D is uncertain. This CDR3 spans 14 amino acids. Germline loops: CDR1 SQVTM, CDR2 ANQGSEA. Trimming left V 1 base short and J 0 bases short, with 6 bases between.